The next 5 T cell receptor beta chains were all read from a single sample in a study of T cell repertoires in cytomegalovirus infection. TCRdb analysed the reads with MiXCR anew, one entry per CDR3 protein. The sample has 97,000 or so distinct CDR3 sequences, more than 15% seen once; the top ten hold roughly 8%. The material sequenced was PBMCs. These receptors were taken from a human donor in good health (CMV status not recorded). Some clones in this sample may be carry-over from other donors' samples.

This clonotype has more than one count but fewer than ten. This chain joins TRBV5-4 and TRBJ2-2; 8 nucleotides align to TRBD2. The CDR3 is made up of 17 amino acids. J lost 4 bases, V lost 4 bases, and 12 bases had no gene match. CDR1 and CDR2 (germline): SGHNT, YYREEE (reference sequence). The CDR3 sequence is CASSPPGSGALTGELFF. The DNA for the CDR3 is TGTGCCAGCAGCCCGCCGGGTAGCGGGGCCCTCACCGGGGAGCTGTTTTTT.

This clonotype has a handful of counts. DNA for the CDR3: TGCGCCAGCAGCCAAGATCGTGACTCCCTTAGGGTAAATGAGCAGTTCTTC. Encoded protein: CASSQDRDSLRVNEQFF. The genes are TRBV4-1 and TRBJ2-1; D remains ambiguous. The CDR3 spans 17 residues. Trimming removed 0 bases at V and 7 bases at J, with 19 bases between. Germline CDR1 and CDR2: MGHRA and YSYEKL.

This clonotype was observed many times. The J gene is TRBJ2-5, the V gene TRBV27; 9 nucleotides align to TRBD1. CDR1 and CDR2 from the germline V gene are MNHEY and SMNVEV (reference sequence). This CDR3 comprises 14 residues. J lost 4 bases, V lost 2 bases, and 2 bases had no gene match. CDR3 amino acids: CASSLMDRGETQYF. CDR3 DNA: TGTGCCAGCAGTTTAATGGACAGGGGAGAGACCCAGTACTTC.

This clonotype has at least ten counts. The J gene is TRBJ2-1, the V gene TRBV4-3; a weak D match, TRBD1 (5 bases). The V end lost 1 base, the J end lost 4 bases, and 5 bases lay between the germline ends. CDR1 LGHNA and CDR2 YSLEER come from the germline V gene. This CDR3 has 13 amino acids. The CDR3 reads CASSQAGYNEQFF. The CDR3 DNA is TGCGCCAGCAGCCAAGCAGGGTACAATGAGCAGTTCTTC.

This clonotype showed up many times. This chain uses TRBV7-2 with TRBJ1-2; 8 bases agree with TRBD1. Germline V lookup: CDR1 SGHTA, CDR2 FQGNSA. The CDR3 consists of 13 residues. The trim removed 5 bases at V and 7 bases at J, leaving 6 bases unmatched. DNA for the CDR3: TGTGCCAGCAGCCTACAGGGGGGATCTGGCTACACCTTC. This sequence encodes CASSLQGGSGYTF.